The subject of this entry is one T cell receptor beta chain. Which antigen it targets is not known. Per-base quality was not reported, and no clone a single base away is much larger than it. The library was produced with the immunoSEQ multiplex PCR assay. For the multiplex PCR, a mixture combining 60 forward primers for TCR Vbeta segments and 13 reverse primers for TCR Jbeta segments was used. A multiplex PCR assay on genomic DNA amplified the CDR3 region of rearranged TCR beta genes. On the Illumina HiSeq System, the amplified TCR beta libraries were sequenced as 87-base-pair reads. On the authors' methods: Across the 600 to 700 repertoires, a later analysis counted approximately 75 million unique TCR beta chains, some 11 million of which were shared by at least two donors. Raw reads were error-corrected and collapsed into unique sequences by a nearest-neighbor algorithm in which closely related sequences were merged to remove PCR and sequencing errors. V, D and J gene segments were assigned by aligning CDR3 sequences to IMGT reference sequences. For a sequence to be retained, at least a six-nucleotide match to both a V gene segment and a J gene segment was required. A rearrangement was called productive if the CDR3 had no stop codons and remained in frame with V and J, and every other rearrangement was called non-productive. Following IMGT convention, CDR3 was defined as the stretch from the second conserved V-encoded cysteine up to the conserved J-encoded phenylalanine. The earlier analysis of about 610 of the donors excluded any sequence lacking an unambiguous match to a single V gene segment. An earlier analysis of several hundred of the donors called V segments functional above 56.7% productive rearrangements and segregating when the between-donor standard deviation exceeded 5%. A statistical classification framework was built to diagnose cytomegalovirus status from the catalog of TCR beta chain sequences. In a later analysis, V and J genes were assigned by comparing TCR nucleotide sequences against IMGT/GENE-DB human TR gene sequences. The TCRdist pipeline was used in a later analysis to assign CDR3 sequences and most-parsimonious VDJ recombination scenarios. In a later analysis, every TCR beta chain was defined by the combination of its CDR3 amino acid sequence and its V-gene family, and reads without a unique V-gene family were dropped. In a later analysis, approximately 590 highly shared, low-generation-probability nucleotide sequences were removed to address suspected cross-contamination and a sequencing artifact. A later analysis calculated a clonal expansion index for each public chain from normalized within-repertoire ranks of inferred template counts. Generation probabilities in a later analysis came from a VDJ recombination model fitted to out-of-frame rearrangements, and those results were checked against IGoR. A later analysis scored TCR-TCR, TCR-HLA and TCR-CMV co-occurrence with hypergeometric tests, applying a repertoire-size bias correction to TCR pairs. In a later analysis, false discovery rates were estimated by permuting HLA or CMV assignments 20 times. In a later analysis, co-occurring TCRs were grouped using DBSCAN, with TCRdist sequence similarity added in when clustering inside HLA-allele-positive subsets. Co-occurrence clustering excluded repertoires with fewer than 30,000 or more than 120,000 public chains, plus five with anomalous nucleotide sharing. TCRdb took this table from immuneACCESS and kept in-frame rearrangements with V and J called. Such tables lack part of the clones; where checked against another copy, unresolved V genes explain under half of the gap, and the rest is unexplained. V, J and clone size are those of that table, while D and trimming were read from the DNA. The sample data list roughly 140,000 clones, and 79% of these were observed just once. The ten biggest clones cover roughly 6.3% of the sample.

This sample was taken from a study of cytomegalovirus exposure and HLA in healthy donors (dated by TCRdb to 2017 to 2019). Some background on the complete study: An earlier analysis of approximately 640 of the donors reported 250 to 300 Gb of sequence data and roughly 110 million unique TCR beta sequences from some 180 million T cells. On average, over 200,000 unique TCR beta nucleotide sequences were sequenced per donor among 350 to 400 genotyped donors of the cohort, with roughly 18% of those sequences being non-productive. To study patterns of TCR occurrence, a later analysis re-analyzed previously published TCR beta repertoires from several hundred donors and added high-resolution HLA genotyping. The aim of the study was to test whether cataloging public T cell receptors could identify signatures of past pathogen exposure. Typing coverage differed by locus: A, B, C, DRB1 and DQB1 were typed in roughly 620-630 donors, DQA1 in 500 to 550, DPA1 in some 600, and DPB1 in 472. Donor age, sex, ethnicity and CMV serostatus were compiled together with the repertoire data. Along with the roughly 700-subject first cohort, a separate validation cohort of around 120 different subjects was used. All discovery cohort repertoires had been generated on a single sequencing platform. Among the approximately 400 genotyped donors, 75% to 90% belonged to the genetic ancestry cluster associated with self-reported Caucasian donors. An early release covering roughly 600 HLA-typed donors comprised 250 to 350 gigabases of sequencing data and tens of millions of unique TCR sequences. An earlier analysis of some 500 of the donors applied high-throughput TCR beta sequencing to assess whether each TCR beta V gene segment acted as functional or pseudogenic. Genome-wide SNP genotypes for about three fifths of the roughly 670 donors were used in a later genetic analysis, which treated that subset as a discovery cohort. Class I and class II HLA loci were covered by the typing at four-digit resolution. Rather than drawing on any new phenotypic data, the later analysis identified candidate immune exposures from TCR beta sequences and the way those sequences occurred across donors. The study profiled the T cell repertoires of under 850 subjects by immunosequencing and related them to cytomegalovirus serostatus. To predict cytomegalovirus infection status, the study combined high-throughput TCR immunosequencing, statistical association of individual TCRs with disease status, and machine learning. Because of strong linkage in the cohort, five DR-DQ haplotypes were treated as single units for association and clustering. Beyond this particular receptor, the publication reports: When HLA alleles, especially DR and DQ, strongly co-occurred, attributing TCR associations to individual alleles was difficult. It was suggested by the authors that the approach could potentially be generalized to other disease states and immunological phenotypes. A group of highly shared sequence variants was considered likely to be a technical artifact of the sequencing pipeline. Because counts were too low, seventeen rarely observed V segments, including chromosome 9 orphons, were excluded from the earlier analysis of several hundred of the donors. In a later genetic analysis, fewer N-insertions in productive TCRs were reported among donors in an Asian-associated ancestry cluster than the 666-donor mean. According to a later analysis, most CMV-associated TCR beta chains appeared to be HLA-restricted, and the HLA associations seemed to be driven largely by CMV exposure. A total of 150 to 200 TCR beta chains were listed by the study as associated with cytomegalovirus. CMV serostatus was the only immune exposure information available for the cohort. Presence/absence analyses assumed roughly uniform sequencing depth across donors, an assumption that may not hold. An association between a missense DCLRE1C variant and V-gene and J-gene trimming of TCR beta chains was found in a later genetic analysis and replicated in an independent cohort. Across donors, most TCR sequences were observed very rarely, whereas some public TCRs were present in many individuals. A few of the identified cytomegalovirus-associated TCR beta chains were confirmed in vitro to be specific for cytomegalovirus antigens. In a later analysis, HLA-associated TCR beta chains showed more clonal expansion and lower generation probabilities than non-associated chains that were equally common. Linkage disequilibrium might explain the correlated functional status among segregating V segments, but an unknown experimental factor could not be ruled out. HLA typing was unavailable for some donors at each locus, so association tests used only the typed subset. According to a later analysis, TCR association rates differed among HLA loci, with DRB1 alleles showing the most associated TCRs and HLA-C alleles showing the fewest. In a later analysis, several top co-occurrence clusters were reported to appear linked to parvovirus B19, influenza, CMV and Epstein-Barr virus. In a later analysis, some 17,000 TCR beta sequences were associated with specific HLA alleles at a false discovery rate of 0.05. The classifier was reported to diagnose cytomegalovirus status with high specificity and sensitivity in both the original and validation cohorts. Only TCR beta chains were sequenced in this cohort, and the absence of alpha or paired-chain data limited detectable features. Broadly in line with IMGT annotations, most TCR beta V segments showed up in productive rearrangements about 90% or about 30% of the time in an earlier analysis of a few hundred of the donors. A further reported finding was that TCR beta sequences accurately predicted the HLA-A and HLA-B alleles for most subjects in the first cohort. Because the 87-base-pair reads could not distinguish some IMGT-functional V segments, including TRBV6-2 and TRBV6-3, those segments were excluded.

The cohort comprised more than 550 healthy bone marrow donors. Cohort members were all nominally healthy when sampled, although unrecorded immune exposures were likely present. The donor tested CMV seropositive, placing the donor among the 289 seropositive members of the cohort. Each donor provided a peripheral blood sample, and peripheral blood mononuclear cells were used for TCR beta sequencing. The Qiagen DNeasy Blood Extraction Kit was used to extract genomic DNA from the blood cell samples. V drops 4 bases and J drops 4 bases, leaving 14 bases in between. From cysteine to phenylalanine, the CDR3 is 14 amino acids long. Only the CDR3 region is kept as DNA, spanning 42 bases read in frame from base 1. Based on the germline V gene, the CDR1 and CDR2 sequences are SGDLS and YYNGEE.

The receptor was isolated from a man over 45 in good health and CMV-seropositive. The sequence is built from TRBV9 and TRBJ2-5; TRBD2 might be the D gene, on 6 matching bases. Material for sequencing was PBMCs. The sequenced DNA: TGTGCCAGCAGCCCCATGGGGGGAGGAGAGACCCAGTACTTC. It is translated as CASSPMGGGETQYF.